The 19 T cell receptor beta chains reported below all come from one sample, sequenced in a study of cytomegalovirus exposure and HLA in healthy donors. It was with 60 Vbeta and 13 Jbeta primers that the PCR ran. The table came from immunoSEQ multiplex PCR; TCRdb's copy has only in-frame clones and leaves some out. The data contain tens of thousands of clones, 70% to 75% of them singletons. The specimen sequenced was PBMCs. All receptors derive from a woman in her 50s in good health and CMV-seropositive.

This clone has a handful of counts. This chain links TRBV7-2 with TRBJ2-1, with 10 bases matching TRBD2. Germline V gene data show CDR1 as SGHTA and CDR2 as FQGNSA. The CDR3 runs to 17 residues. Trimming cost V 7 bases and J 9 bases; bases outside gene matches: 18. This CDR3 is CASTDLVGLAGAGEQFF. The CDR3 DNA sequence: TGTGCCAGCACCGACTTAGTTGGGCTAGCGGGAGCAGGTGAGCAGTTCTTC.

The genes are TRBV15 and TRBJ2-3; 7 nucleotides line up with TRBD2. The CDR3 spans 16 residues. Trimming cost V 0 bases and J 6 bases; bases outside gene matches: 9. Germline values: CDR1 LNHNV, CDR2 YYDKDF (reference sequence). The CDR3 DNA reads TGTGCCACCAGCAGAGAAAGAGGGACGGGAGGTGATACGCAGTATTTT. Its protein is CATSRERGTGGDTQYF.

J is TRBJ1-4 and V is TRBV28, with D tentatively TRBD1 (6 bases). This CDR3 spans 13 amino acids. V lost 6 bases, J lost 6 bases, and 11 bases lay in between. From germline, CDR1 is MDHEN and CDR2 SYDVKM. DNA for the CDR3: TGTGCCAGCAGGGCGCAGGGGTATGAAAAACTGTTTTTT. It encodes CASRAQGYEKLFF.

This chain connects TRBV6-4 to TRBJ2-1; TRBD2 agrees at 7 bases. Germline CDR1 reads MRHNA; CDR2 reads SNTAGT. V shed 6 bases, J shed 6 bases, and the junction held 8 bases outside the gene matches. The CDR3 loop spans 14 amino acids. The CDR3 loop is CASSPKTSANEQFF. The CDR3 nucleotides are TGTGCCAGCAGCCCCAAAACTAGCGCCAATGAGCAGTTCTTC.

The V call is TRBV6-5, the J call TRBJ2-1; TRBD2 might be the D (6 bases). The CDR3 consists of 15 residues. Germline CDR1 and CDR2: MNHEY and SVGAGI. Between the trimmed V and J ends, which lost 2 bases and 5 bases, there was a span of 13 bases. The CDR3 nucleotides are TGTGCCAGCAGTTACCCGGGACTTAGTAACAATGAGCAGTTCTTC. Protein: CASSYPGLSNNEQFF.

CDR3 bases: TGTGCCAGCAGCGTAGGGACGGGAGCTGGCACCGGGGAGCTGTTTTTT. Protein product: CASSVGTGAGTGELFF. The chain has TRBV9 and TRBJ2-2; TRBD2 might be the D (6 bases). Germline CDR1 and CDR2: SGDLS and YYNGEE. This CDR3 spans 16 amino acids. Trimming took off 0 bases at V and 4 bases at J, with 13 bases between the two ends.

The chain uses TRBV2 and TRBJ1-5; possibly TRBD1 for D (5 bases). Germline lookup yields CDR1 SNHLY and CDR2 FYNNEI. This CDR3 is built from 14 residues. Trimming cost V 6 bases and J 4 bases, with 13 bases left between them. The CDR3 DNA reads TGTGCCAGCAGGGGGGAGGCCTCAAATCAGCCCCAGCATTTT. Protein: CASRGEASNQPQHF. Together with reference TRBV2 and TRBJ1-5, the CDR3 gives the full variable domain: EPEVTQTPSHQVTQMGQEVILRCVPISNHLYFYWYRQILGQKVEFLVSFYNNEISEKSEIFDDQFSVERPDGSNFTLKIRSTKLEDSAMYFCASRGEASNQPQHFGDGTRLSIL.

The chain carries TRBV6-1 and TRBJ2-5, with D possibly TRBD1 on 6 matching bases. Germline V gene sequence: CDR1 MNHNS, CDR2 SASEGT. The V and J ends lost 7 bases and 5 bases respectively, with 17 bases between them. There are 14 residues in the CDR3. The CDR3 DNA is TGTGCCAGCAACTCAGGGGTAGGGTTGGAGACCCAGTACTTC. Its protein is CASNSGVGLETQYF.

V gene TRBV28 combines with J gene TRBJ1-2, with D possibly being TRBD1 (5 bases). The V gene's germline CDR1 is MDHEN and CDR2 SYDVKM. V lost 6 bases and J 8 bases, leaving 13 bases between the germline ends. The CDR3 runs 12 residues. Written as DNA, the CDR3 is TGTGCCAGCAGGCCTCAGGGTTACGGCTACACCTTC. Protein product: CASRPQGYGYTF.

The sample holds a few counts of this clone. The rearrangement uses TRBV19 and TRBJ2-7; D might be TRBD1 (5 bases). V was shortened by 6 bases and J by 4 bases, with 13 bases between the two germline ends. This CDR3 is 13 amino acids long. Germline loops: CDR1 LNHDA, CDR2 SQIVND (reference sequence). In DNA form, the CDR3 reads TGTGCCAGTAGCATAACTGACAGTTACGAGCAGTACTTC. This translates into CASSITDSYEQYF.

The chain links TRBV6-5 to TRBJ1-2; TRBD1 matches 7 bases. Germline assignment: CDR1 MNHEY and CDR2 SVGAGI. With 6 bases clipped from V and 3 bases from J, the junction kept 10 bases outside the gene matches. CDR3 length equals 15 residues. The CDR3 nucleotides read TGTGCCAGCAGGAACCCCGGGACAGACTACTATGGCTACACCTTC. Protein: CASRNPGTDYYGYTF.

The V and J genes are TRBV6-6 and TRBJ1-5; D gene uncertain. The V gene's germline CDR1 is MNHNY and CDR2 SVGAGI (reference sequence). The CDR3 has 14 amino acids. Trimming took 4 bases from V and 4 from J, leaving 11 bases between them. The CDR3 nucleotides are TGTGCCAGCAGTTTCGGCAGAGGGAATCAGCCCCAGCATTTT. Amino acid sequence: CASSFGRGNQPQHF.

Here the CDR3 DNA reads TGTGCCAGCAGTCCTCAGATTAGAACAGTTGAAAAACTGTTTTTT. This translates into CASSPQIRTVEKLFF. V and J are TRBV27 and TRBJ1-4, with no clear D. The germline gives CDR1 MNHEY, CDR2 SMNVEV (reference sequence). The length of the CDR3 is 15 residues. Trimming took 5 bases from V and 7 from J, leaving 17 bases between them.

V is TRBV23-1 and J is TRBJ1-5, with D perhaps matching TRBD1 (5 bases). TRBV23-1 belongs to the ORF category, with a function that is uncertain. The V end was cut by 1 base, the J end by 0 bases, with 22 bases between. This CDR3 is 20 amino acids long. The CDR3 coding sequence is TGCGCCAGCAGTCAATTCTCGCGGGGGAAAGAGGTCTATAGCAATCAGCCCCAGCATTTT. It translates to CASSQFSRGKEVYSNQPQHF.

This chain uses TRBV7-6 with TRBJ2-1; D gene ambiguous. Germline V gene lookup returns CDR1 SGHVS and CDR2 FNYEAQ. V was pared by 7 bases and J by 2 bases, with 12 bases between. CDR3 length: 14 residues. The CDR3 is CASTPPGAYNEQFF. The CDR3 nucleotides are TGTGCCAGCACCCCCCCTGGAGCCTACAATGAGCAGTTCTTC.

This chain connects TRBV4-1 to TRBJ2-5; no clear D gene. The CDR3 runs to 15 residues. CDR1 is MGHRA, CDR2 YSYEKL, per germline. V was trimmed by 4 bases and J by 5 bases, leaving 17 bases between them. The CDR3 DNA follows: TGCGCCAGCAGCCCCGTACCGGGTGCATGGGAGACCCAGTACTTC. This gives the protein CASSPVPGAWETQYF.

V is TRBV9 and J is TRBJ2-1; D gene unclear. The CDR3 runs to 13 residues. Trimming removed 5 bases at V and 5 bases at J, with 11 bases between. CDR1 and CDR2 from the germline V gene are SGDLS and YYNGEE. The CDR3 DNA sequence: TGTGCCAGCAGAAAGCTTTTGGACAATGAGCAGTTCTTC. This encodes CASRKLLDNEQFF.

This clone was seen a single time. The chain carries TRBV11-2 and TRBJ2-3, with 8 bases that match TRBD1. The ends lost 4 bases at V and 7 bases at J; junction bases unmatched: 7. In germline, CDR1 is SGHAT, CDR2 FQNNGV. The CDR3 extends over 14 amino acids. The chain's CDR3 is CASSSIYRGYTQYF. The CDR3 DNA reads TGTGCCAGCAGCTCAATCTACAGGGGGTATACGCAGTATTTT.

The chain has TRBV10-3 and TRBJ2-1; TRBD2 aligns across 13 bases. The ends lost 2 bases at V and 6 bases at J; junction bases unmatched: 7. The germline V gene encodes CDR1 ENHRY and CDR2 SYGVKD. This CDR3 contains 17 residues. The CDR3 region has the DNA TGTGCCATCAGTGAGCCCGGACTAGCGGGAGACGGCAATGAGCAGTTCTTC. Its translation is CAISEPGLAGDGNEQFF.